This T cell receptor beta chain is drawn from a study of memory CD4+ T cells and cytomegalovirus serostatus. Findings and caveats of the study: Of around 160 reported CMV TCRbeta sequences, some 70 were found in memory CD4+ repertoires. Suggested: most of the CMV-linked TCR signature lies in CD4+ memory cells.

Of note for this clone: The target antigen is unknown. Other DNA sequences of this sample code for an identical CDR3.

With 2 bases removed from V and 5 bases from J, the gap between germline ends came to 9 bases. CDR1 SEHNR and CDR2 FQNEAQ come from the germline V gene (reference sequence). The CDR3 contains 13 residues. Authors' data handling: After removing out-of-frame reads, 2 million to 2.5 million distinct TCRbeta sequences remained. Profiling relied on immunoSEQ multiplex PCR, and the TCRdb table lists in-frame clones only, not all of them. V and J calls and clone size are copied from that table; D and trimming were computed from the DNA. The table shows approximately 40,000 clones, with 60% to 85% occurring only once. Single viable CD3+CD4+CD8-CD45RO+ cells were sorted as the memory CD4+ T cells. Total CD4+ T cells were enriched by CD4 positive selection.

Specimen: memory CD4+ T cells from blood. This TCR was sampled from an adult in good health and CMV-seronegative. This chain connects TRBV7-9 to TRBJ2-5; the D gene is possibly TRBD1 (6 bases). CDR3 region: CASSLSQGETQYF. CDR3 nucleotides: TGTGCCAGCAGCTTAAGCCAGGGGGAGACCCAGTACTTC. The full variable domain, in which reference TRBV7-9 and TRBJ2-5 provide the parts outside the CDR3, is DTGVSQNPRHKITKRGQNVTFRCDPISEHNRLYWYRQTLGQGPEFLTYFQNEAQLEKSRLLSDRFSAERPKGSFSTLEIQRTEQGDSAMYLCASSLSQGETQYFGPGTRLLVL.